The clone carrying this T cell receptor beta chain was recorded at least ten times. The antigen remains undetermined. Per the germline V gene, CDR1 is MDHEN and CDR2 is SYDVKM. Trimming removed 10 bases at V and 0 bases at J, with 9 bases between. There are 13 residues in the CDR3. TCRdb called the 5' RACE reads again in MiXCR, with one record for every CDR3 protein. The sample contains a few hundred thousand distinct CDR3 sequences, approximately 17% of which appear only once. The sample comes from a study of identical twins. The study, taken as a whole, reports: Abundant cord blood beta clonotypes carried fewer insertions; memory repertoires showed none. Researchers reported weaker excess twin sharing in beta out-of-frame sequences.

The receptor was isolated from a man in his forties or fifties in good health. The chain uses TRBV28 and TRBJ1-4; D remains ambiguous. The material sequenced was naive T cells sorted from blood. The CDR3 DNA reads as TGTGCCACCAAGGGTGCAACTAATGAAAAACTGTTTTTT. Its translation: CATKGATNEKLFF.